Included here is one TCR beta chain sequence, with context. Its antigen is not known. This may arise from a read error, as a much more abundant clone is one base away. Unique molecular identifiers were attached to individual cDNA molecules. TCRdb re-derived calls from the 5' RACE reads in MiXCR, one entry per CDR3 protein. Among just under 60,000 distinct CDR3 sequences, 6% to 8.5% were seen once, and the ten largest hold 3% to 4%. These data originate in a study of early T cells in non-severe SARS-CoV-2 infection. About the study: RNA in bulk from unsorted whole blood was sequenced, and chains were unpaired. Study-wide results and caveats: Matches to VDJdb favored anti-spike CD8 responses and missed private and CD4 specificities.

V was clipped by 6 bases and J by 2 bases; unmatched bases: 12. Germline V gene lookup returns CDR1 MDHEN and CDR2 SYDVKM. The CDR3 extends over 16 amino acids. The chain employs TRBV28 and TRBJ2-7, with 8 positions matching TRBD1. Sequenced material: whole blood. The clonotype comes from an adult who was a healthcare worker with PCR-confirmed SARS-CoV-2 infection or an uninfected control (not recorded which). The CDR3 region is CASSACGDRRPYEQYF. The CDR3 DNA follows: TGTGCCAGCAGCGCCTGTGGGGACAGGCGTCCCTACGAGCAGTACTTC.